A single sample gave rise to the 28 T cell receptor beta chains below, sequenced in a study of cytomegalovirus exposure and HLA in healthy donors. This PCR relied on a set of 60 Vbeta primers and 13 Jbeta primers. Sequenced by immunoSEQ multiplex PCR; TCRdb stores in-frame clones only, minus some. The top ten clones hold approximately 2.2% of a sample with about 170,000 clones, roughly 80% of them seen once. The sequenced material came from PBMCs. Receptor source: a male donor in good health and CMV-seronegative.

The rearrangement joins TRBV4-1 to TRBJ2-7; 10 nucleotides line up with TRBD1. The CDR3 is made up of 17 amino acids. Germline values: CDR1 MGHRA, CDR2 YSYEKL. With 1 base clipped from V and 2 bases from J, the junction kept 8 bases outside the gene matches. The CDR3 loop is CASSQVTTGTGAYEQYF. CDR3 nucleotides: TGCGCCAGCAGCCAAGTGACAACCGGGACAGGGGCCTACGAGCAGTACTTC.

This clone came up a few times. V gene TRBV5-1 combines with J gene TRBJ1-1, with a weak D call TRBD1 (5 bases). The germline V gene has CDR1 SGHRS and CDR2 YFSETQ. The CDR3 spans 13 residues. V was shortened by 0 bases and J by 6 bases, with 9 bases between the two germline ends. The CDR3: CASSLAGVPEAFF. In DNA form, the CDR3 reads TGCGCCAGCAGCTTGGCGGGGGTGCCTGAAGCTTTCTTT.

The V call is TRBV6-5, the J call TRBJ2-1, with 12 nucleotides matching TRBD2. This CDR3 has 14 amino acids. Germline trimming cut 6 bases from V and 9 bases from J; bases unmatched to any gene: 6. Per the germline V gene, CDR1 is MNHEY and CDR2 is SVGAGI. CDR3 region: CASSGLAGYGEQFF. DNA for the CDR3: TGTGCCAGCAGCGGACTAGCGGGGTACGGTGAGCAGTTCTTC.

This clone was counted between two and nine times. The chain combines TRBV28 with TRBJ1-5, with D possibly matching TRBD1 (5 bases). The CDR3 runs to 12 residues. The ends were cut back, 6 bases at V and 4 bases at J, with 7 bases in the middle. Germline values: CDR1 MDHEN, CDR2 SYDVKM. CDR3 DNA sequence: TGTGCCAGCAGGTCAGGGAATCAGCCCCAGCATTTT. Protein sequence: CASRSGNQPQHF.

This chain uses TRBV4-1 with TRBJ2-5; 8 positions agree with TRBD2. V gave up 1 base and J gave up 5 bases; unmatched junction bases: 12. The CDR3 is made up of 17 amino acids. CDR1 is MGHRA and CDR2 is YSYEKL in the germline V gene. The CDR3 here is CASSQGGTRGNGETQYF. CDR3 in DNA: TGCGCCAGCAGCCAAGGTGGGACTAGAGGGAACGGGGAGACCCAGTACTTC.

The rearrangement links TRBV6-5 to TRBJ2-1; D gene ambiguous. The CDR3 is 13 amino acids. Germline V gene sequence: CDR1 MNHEY, CDR2 SVGAGI. V was shortened by 2 bases and J by 4 bases, with 6 bases between the two germline ends. CDR3 nucleotide sequence: TGTGCCAGCAGTTACGGAGTGTACAATGAGCAGTTCTTC. Translating it yields CASSYGVYNEQFF.

The chain is built from TRBV6-4 and TRBJ2-7; D possibly corresponds to TRBD1 (5 bases). CDR1 and CDR2 from the germline V gene are MRHNA and SNTAGT. This CDR3 comprises 15 residues. The ends were cut back, 4 bases at V and 2 bases at J, with 15 bases in the middle. For the CDR3, the DNA is TGTGCCAGCAGTGGCCCCAGGGAAGTCCCCTACGAGCAGTACTTC. It is translated as CASSGPREVPYEQYF.

The V gene is TRBV2, the J gene TRBJ1-5; TRBD1 aligns across 9 bases. With 3 bases clipped from V and 5 bases from J, the junction kept 2 bases outside the gene matches. Germline V gives CDR1 SNHLY, CDR2 FYNNEI. The CDR3 covers 14 residues. CDR3 sequence (DNA): TGTGCCAGCAGTGACGGACAGGGGTATCAGCCCCAGCATTTT. Translating gives CASSDGQGYQPQHF. Combining the CDR3 with reference TRBV2 and TRBJ1-5 gives the whole variable domain EPEVTQTPSHQVTQMGQEVILRCVPISNHLYFYWYRQILGQKVEFLVSFYNNEISEKSEIFDDQFSVERPDGSNFTLKIRSTKLEDSAMYFCASSDGQGYQPQHFGDGTRLSIL.

The chain links TRBV7-8 to TRBJ2-1, with 11 bases aligning to TRBD2. With 2 bases clipped from V and 3 bases from J, the junction kept 9 bases outside the gene matches. Germline loops: CDR1 SGHVS, CDR2 FQNEAQ. The length of the CDR3 is 18 residues. CDR3 sequence: CASSLLGPGTSGYNEQFF. CDR3 bases: TGTGCCAGCAGCTTACTAGGTCCTGGGACTAGCGGCTACAATGAGCAGTTCTTC.

This chain connects TRBV7-2 to TRBJ2-1; D unresolved. Trimming shortened V by 7 bases and J by 2 bases, and 18 bases separated the two germline ends. This CDR3 region has 16 residues. Germline V gene lookup returns CDR1 SGHTA and CDR2 FQGNSA. The CDR3 region has the DNA TGTGCCAGCACCTCAACCGCGTCGGGTGCCTACAATGAGCAGTTCTTC. The encoded protein is CASTSTASGAYNEQFF.

V is TRBV5-6 and J is TRBJ2-3; 8 bases line up with TRBD2. Trimming removed 0 bases from V and 2 bases from J; junction bases left unmatched: 5. The length of the CDR3 is 16 residues. Per the germline V gene, CDR1 is SGHDT and CDR2 is YYEEEE. The CDR3: CASSLVRGAATDTQYF. The CDR3 DNA sequence: TGTGCCAGCAGCTTGGTGCGGGGGGCTGCCACAGATACGCAGTATTTT.

The chain couples TRBV5-6 to TRBJ2-7; the match to TRBD1 covers 9 bases. The CDR3 length is 14 residues. V was clipped by 0 bases and J by 3 bases; unmatched bases: 1. CDR1 SGHDT and CDR2 YYEEEE come from the germline V gene. The CDR3 here is CASSLGQGDYEQYF. DNA of the CDR3: TGTGCCAGCAGCTTGGGACAGGGGGACTACGAGCAGTACTTC.

The gene calls are TRBV5-1 and TRBJ2-1, with unresolved D. CDR1 and CDR2 (germline): SGHRS, YFSETQ. The CDR3 contains 11 residues. V was pared by 1 base and J by 9 bases, with 5 bases between. The CDR3: CASSLRFEQFF. The CDR3 DNA follows: TGCGCCAGCAGCTTGCGGTTTGAGCAGTTCTTC.

This clone showed up many times. The chain is built from TRBV2 and TRBJ1-1; D unclear. V was cut by 2 bases and J by 4 bases, with 8 bases left in between. The germline V gene has CDR1 SNHLY and CDR2 FYNNEI. The CDR3 totals 13 residues. This chain's CDR3 is CASSETGFTEAFF. DNA of the CDR3: TGTGCCAGCAGTGAAACCGGGTTCACTGAAGCTTTCTTT.

The chain carries TRBV25-1 and TRBJ2-5, with D perhaps TRBD1 (5 bases). The V gene lost 0 bases and the J gene lost 1 base, with 15 bases spanning the gap. CDR3 length equals 17 residues. Germline V lookup: CDR1 MGHDK, CDR2 SYGVNS. The CDR3 loop reads CASSEYQGGRSQETQYF. For the CDR3, the DNA is TGTGCCAGCAGTGAATATCAGGGCGGACGAAGCCAAGAGACCCAGTACTTC.

In this sample, this clone turned up a few times. The chain has TRBV6-6 and TRBJ2-7; possible D gene TRBD2, 6 bases. Germline lookup yields CDR1 MNHNY and CDR2 SVGAGI (reference sequence). The V end was cut by 2 bases, the J end by 0 bases, with 11 bases between. The CDR3 runs to 15 residues. The chain's CDR3 is CASSYGAGSSYEQYF. The CDR3 nucleotides read TGTGCCAGCAGTTACGGCGCCGGGAGCTCCTACGAGCAGTACTTC.

V is TRBV28 and J is TRBJ2-3; 9 bases map to TRBD2. The junction had 10 bases not matched to a gene; V was cut back by 5 bases and J by 4 bases. Germline loops: CDR1 MDHEN, CDR2 SYDVKM. The CDR3 runs 16 residues. The CDR3 reads CASSTGTSLLPDTQYF. CDR3 nucleotide sequence: TGTGCCAGCAGTACTGGGACTAGCCTCCTCCCAGATACGCAGTATTTT.

This clone was seen a single time. V gene TRBV2 combines with J gene TRBJ2-2; TRBD1 might be the D (5 bases). Per germline, CDR1 SNHLY and CDR2 FYNNEI. V was trimmed by 3 bases and J by 5 bases, leaving 7 bases between them. This CDR3 has 13 residues. The CDR3 protein is CASSDRGTGELFF. The CDR3 DNA is TGTGCCAGCAGTGATAGGGGAACCGGGGAGCTGTTTTTT. Using reference TRBV2 and TRBJ2-2 for the parts outside the CDR3, the full variable domain is EPEVTQTPSHQVTQMGQEVILRCVPISNHLYFYWYRQILGQKVEFLVSFYNNEISEKSEIFDDQFSVERPDGSNFTLKIRSTKLEDSAMYFCASSDRGTGELFFGEGSRLTVL.

The chain recombines TRBV5-1 with TRBJ1-3; D is perhaps TRBD1 (6 bases). The germline gives CDR1 SGHRS, CDR2 YFSETQ. V gave up 5 bases and J gave up 0 bases, with 12 bases separating them. The CDR3 is 15 residues long. The CDR3 region has the DNA TGCGCCAGCAGTCCGGACAGACTCTCTGGAAACACCATATATTTT. Its protein product is CASSPDRLSGNTIYF. Based on the CDR3 plus reference TRBV5-1 and TRBJ1-3, the full variable domain is KAGVTQTPRYLIKTRGQQVTLSCSPISGHRSVSWYQQTPGQGLQFLFEYFSETQRNKGNFPGRFSGRQFSNSRSEMNVSTLELGDSALYLCASSPDRLSGNTIYFGEGSWLTVV.

J is TRBJ1-2 and V is TRBV7-8; D perhaps matches TRBD1 (5 bases). CDR3 length equals 16 residues. V was clipped by 1 base and J by 4 bases, with 16 bases between them. Germline values: CDR1 SGHVS, CDR2 FQNEAQ. The CDR3, as DNA: TGTGCCAGCAGCTTAGGGGGCCAGGACCTATCCTATGGCTACACCTTC. Translation: CASSLGGQDLSYGYTF.

The CDR3 is CASSRPGHPNTEAFF. CDR3 sequence (DNA): TGTGCCAGCAGTCGACCGGGACACCCGAACACTGAAGCTTTCTTT. This chain uses TRBV6-5 with TRBJ1-1, with D tentatively TRBD1 (6 bases). The CDR3 is 15 residues long. V lost 5 bases and J 1 base, leaving 14 bases between the germline ends. The germline CDR1 and CDR2 sequences are MNHEY and SVGAGI.

The rearrangement uses TRBV7-9 and TRBJ2-2, with 9 bases fitting TRBD2. V gave up 7 bases and J gave up 0 bases; unmatched junction bases: 6. Germline lookup yields CDR1 SEHNR and CDR2 FQNEAQ (reference sequence). The CDR3 is 16 amino acids. The CDR3 protein is CASNKGLAANTGELFF. The CDR3 bases are TGTGCCAGCAACAAGGGACTAGCTGCGAACACCGGGGAGCTGTTTTTT.

V is TRBV30 and J is TRBJ2-7; TRBD1 agrees at 7 bases. Germline CDR1 is GTSNPN and CDR2 is SVGIG (reference sequence). The CDR3 is made up of 14 amino acids. Trimming at V came to 4 bases and at J to 5 bases, leaving 11 bases not matched to a gene. CDR3 nucleotides: TGTGCCTGGAATCCGGGACAGAGGATCAACGAGCAGTACTTC. Encoded protein: CAWNPGQRINEQYF.

CDR3 region: CASSLATGDGELFF. The CDR3 nucleotides read TGTGCCAGCAGCTTAGCGACGGGTGACGGGGAGCTGTTTTTT. The chain uses TRBV7-6 and TRBJ2-2; D not certain. Deletions cut 0 bases from V and 7 bases from J, with 9 bases between. There are 14 residues in the CDR3. Germline V gene data show CDR1 as SGHVS and CDR2 as FNYEAQ.

In its sample, this clone was seen once. The chain recombines TRBV15 with TRBJ1-1; 7 nucleotides agree with TRBD1. Germline V gene data show CDR1 as LNHNV and CDR2 as YYDKDF (reference sequence). The CDR3 length is 14 residues. V lost 11 bases to trimming and J lost 7 bases; unmatched junction nucleotides: 16. The CDR3 sequence: CAAGGDRGWGEAFF. CDR3 DNA: TGTGCCGCGGGGGGGGACAGAGGTTGGGGTGAAGCTTTCTTT.

V usage is TRBV5-1 and J usage is TRBJ1-2; 7 nucleotides match TRBD1. Germline V gene lookup returns CDR1 SGHRS and CDR2 YFSETQ. Germline trimming cut 4 bases from V and 8 bases from J; bases unmatched to any gene: 20. The CDR3 covers 17 residues. The CDR3, as DNA: TGCGCCAGCAGCAGGCCCGGGACAGTTCTTGACTCGGAAGGCTACACCTTC. Residues: CASSRPGTVLDSEGYTF.

This chain links TRBV2 with TRBJ1-5, with 9 bases matching TRBD1. The ends lost 6 bases at V and 5 bases at J; junction bases unmatched: 5. The CDR3 is 14 amino acids. Germline values: CDR1 SNHLY, CDR2 FYNNEI. The DNA for the CDR3 is TGTGCCAGCAGCCCCAACAGGGGGCATCAGCCCCAGCATTTT. Protein sequence: CASSPNRGHQPQHF.

This clone was seen a few times. The chain uses TRBV4-2 and TRBJ1-4, with D perhaps matching TRBD1 (5 bases). Trimming left V 3 bases short and J 4 bases short, with 9 bases between. Germline V lookup: CDR1 LGHNA, CDR2 YNFKEQ. The CDR3 totals 14 residues. The CDR3 region has the DNA TGTGCCAGCAGCCACGCGGGGGATAATGAAAAACTGTTTTTT. Its translation: CASSHAGDNEKLFF.